The entry below describes one T cell receptor (beta chain). In the original analysis: For nucleated cells, counts were estimated from reference gene primer amplification. TCRdb's copy holds only in-frame clones and misses some; the assay was immunoSEQ multiplex PCR. V and J calls and clone size are copied from that table; D and trimming were computed from the DNA. The sample has fewer than 350,000 clones; approximately 81% are singletons. V trimming: 5 bases; J trimming: 2 bases; junction bases outside the gene matches: 8. CDR3 length: 14 residues. CDR1 SQVTM and CDR2 ANQGSEA come from the germline V gene. This sample is drawn from a study of blood T cell repertoires in COVID-19.

Sequenced sample: peripheral blood. This TCR came from a woman aged 60-75 years with active or convalescent COVID-19. V usage is TRBV29-1 and J usage is TRBJ2-7; 8 positions agree with TRBD1. The CDR3 DNA reads TGCAGCGTTTTGACAGGGGCTATCCCCTACGAGCAGTACTTC. This encodes CSVLTGAIPYEQYF.